This T cell receptor (beta chain) was found in a study of CD8 T cells in Susac syndrome. The authors reverse transcribed roughly 0.5 to 1 ug RNA with random hexamers. TCRdb itself ran the immunoSEQ multiplex PCR reads through MiXCR, one entry per CDR3 protein. The table has roughly 200,000 distinct CDR3 sequences, approximately 95% seen once. This clonotype was counted once. V shed 1 base, J shed 4 bases, and the junction held 3 bases outside the gene matches. The CDR3 sequence is 14 residues long. In germline, CDR1 is LNHNV, CDR2 YYDKDF (reference sequence). This sequence originates from a human donor in good health. This rearrangement joins TRBV15 to TRBJ2-5, with 7 bases identical to TRBD2. Specimen: CD4+ T cells from PBMCs. Written as DNA, the CDR3 is TGTGCCACCAGCAGAGGAGGGGAGGGAGAGACCCAGTACTTC. It is translated as CATSRGGEGETQYF.